The 5 T cell receptor beta chains given below trace back to one sample, sequenced in a study of post-analysis software for immune sequencing data. Points from the study as a whole: Controls showed lower frequencies than patients for several TRBV segments, and TRBV5-6, TRBV5-1 and TRBV20-1 were among these.

Incorporated into the TCR beta cDNA libraries were unique molecular identifiers, which served to reduce PCR and sequencing biases. TCRdb independently ran MiXCR on the PCR reads; one entry per CDR3 protein. Of about 540,000 distinct CDR3 sequences in the sample, approximately 34% were seen once. Antigen specificity for these receptors is unknown. Sequenced material: blood. The receptors were sampled from a girl aged 2-17 years with multiple sclerosis.

The genes are TRBV15 and TRBJ1-4; 9 nucleotides line up with TRBD1. V dropped 5 bases and J dropped 0; count of bases not matched to a gene: 7. CDR3 length: 17 amino acids. Per the germline V gene, CDR1 is LNHNV and CDR2 is YYDKDF (reference sequence). CDR3 residues: CATSPPGQGATNEKLFF. As DNA, the CDR3 is TGTGCCACCAGCCCACCGGGACAGGGTGCAACTAATGAAAAACTGTTTTTT.

This chain uses TRBV7-2 with TRBJ1-1; D not certain. CDR3 length equals 16 residues. Trimming stripped 1 base from V and 0 bases from J, with 12 bases between. Germline CDR1 is SGHTA and CDR2 is FQGNSA. The DNA of the CDR3 is TGTGCCAGCAGCTTAGGTCGGCGGGTAGTGAACACTGAAGCTTTCTTT. This gives the protein CASSLGRRVVNTEAFF.

This clonotype occurred a few times. The J gene is TRBJ2-4, the V gene TRBV27; TRBD1 or TRBD2 may be the D gene (5 bases each). The DNA end is a closer match to TRBJ2-7, so the J assignment may be wrong. This CDR3 contains 14 residues. The V gene's germline CDR1 is MNHEY and CDR2 SMNVEV (reference sequence). The CDR3 loop reads CASSLSRGSPEQYF. The DNA of the CDR3 is TGTGCCAGCAGTTTATCGAGGGGAAGTCCCGAGCAGTACTTC.

The rearrangement links TRBV3-1 to TRBJ2-7; TRBD2 aligns across 8 bases. The germline CDR1 and CDR2 sequences are LGHDT and YNNKEL (reference sequence). V gave up 4 bases and J gave up 2 bases; unmatched junction bases: 4. The CDR3 length is 14 residues. This CDR3 reads CASSPGGDAYEQYF. CDR3 in DNA: TGTGCCAGCAGCCCCGGGGGGGACGCCTACGAGCAGTACTTC.

This clonotype was seen only a few times. The rearrangement links TRBV20-1 to TRBJ2-5; TRBD2 matches 13 bases. The germline V gene has CDR1 DFQATT and CDR2 SNEGSKA (reference sequence). The J segment lost 1 base and the V segment lost 4 bases, leaving 3 bases of the junction unmatched. This CDR3 has 15 residues. This chain's CDR3 is CSAKTSGGPQETQYF. CDR3 in DNA: TGCAGTGCTAAGACTAGCGGGGGGCCCCAAGAGACCCAGTACTTC.